These T cell receptor beta chains were read from a single sample in a study of blood T cell repertoires in COVID-19. Some clones are missing from TCRdb's copy, which holds only in-frame ones; the method was immunoSEQ multiplex PCR. The sample yields roughly 100,000 clones, 92% seen once. Sequencing was carried out using peripheral blood. The receptors originated from a man in his fifties with active COVID-19. Each CDR3 is given with its conserved first and last residue. The D gene is left open where the match is weak. The listing skips clone size in some rows; elsewhere it reads once, few, many or a size class.

clone_size j_call v_call d_call cdr3_aa cdr3_nt
. TRBJ1-2 TRBV5-4 . CASSPPVGQGGYGYTF TGTGCCAGCAGCCCCCCCGTTGGGCAGGGTGGGTATGGCTACACCTTC
few TRBJ1-5 TRBV12-3/TRBV12-4 . CASTTQNQPQHF TGTGCCAGCACCACCCAGAATCAGCCCCAGCATTTT
. TRBJ1-5 TRBV5-4 . CASAQGPNQPQHF TGTGCCAGCGCACAGGGTCCAAATCAGCCCCAGCATTTT
. TRBJ2-2 TRBV14 . CASSQVRGSTGELFF TGTGCCAGCAGCCAAGTCAGGGGAAGCACCGGGGAGCTGTTTTTT
. TRBJ1-4 TRBV5-1 . CASSLGGPNEKLFF TGCGCCAGCAGCTTGGGCGGGCCGAATGAAAAACTGTTTTTT
. TRBJ2-3 TRBV7-2 TRBD2 CASSLWREHQDTQYF TGTGCCAGCAGCTTATGGCGGGAGCATCAAGATACGCAGTATTTT
. TRBJ1-4 TRBV19 . CASTPQGATNEKLFF TGTGCCAGTACCCCGCAGGGCGCAACTAATGAAAAACTGTTTTTT
once TRBJ2-3 TRBV19 . CASSSKTVGGDTQYF TGTGCCAGTAGCTCCAAGACAGTGGGGGGAGATACGCAGTATTTT
. TRBJ1-6 TRBV5-1 TRBD1 CASSPNNQDRHLHF TGCGCCAGCAGCCCAAACAATCAGGACAGGCACCTCCACTTT
. TRBJ2-7 TRBV6-5 TRBD1 CASRGTGGAYEQYF TGTGCCAGCAGGGGGACAGGGGGAGCCTACGAGCAGTACTTC
. TRBJ2-7 TRBV19 . CASSTRGEQYF TGTGCCAGTAGTACGAGAGGCGAGCAGTACTTC
once TRBJ2-3 TRBV18 TRBD2 CASSPRAGGNTDTQYF TGTGCCAGCTCACCCCGAGCGGGAGGGAACACAGATACGCAGTATTTT
once TRBJ1-3 TRBV28 . CASITSRGVGNTIYF TGTGCCAGCATTACCTCGCGGGGCGTCGGAAACACCATATATTTT
. TRBJ1-1 TRBV5-1 . CASSLQGGGLMNTEAFF TGCGCCAGCAGCTTACAGGGCGGGGGCCTTATGAACACTGAAGCTTTCTTT
. TRBJ2-2 TRBV19 . CASSIPRGKAGELFF TGTGCCAGTAGTATCCCCAGGGGAAAGGCCGGGGAGCTGTTTTTT
. TRBJ1-6 TRBV6-5 TRBD1 CASSYSGQGMGSPLHF TGTGCCAGCAGTTATTCGGGACAGGGGATGGGTTCACCCCTCCACTTT
. TRBJ1-2 TRBV30 . CAWNMGLIGNYGYTF TGTGCCTGGAACATGGGACTTATTGGTAACTATGGCTACACCTTC
. TRBJ1-6 TRBV10-3 . CATVSGAAYNSPLHF TGTGCCACAGTCTCAGGGGCTGCCTATAATTCACCCCTCCACTTT
. TRBJ2-1 TRBV5-1 . CASSLVRQRTRDEQFF TGCGCCAGCAGCTTGGTTCGCCAGAGAACTAGGGATGAGCAGTTCTTC
. TRBJ2-3 TRBV5-1 TRBD1 CASRDGTGLGADTQYF TGCGCCAGTAGGGACGGGACAGGCCTCGGGGCAGATACGCAGTATTTT
. TRBJ2-5 TRBV24-1 TRBD1 CATSPGTGLYFQETQYF TGTGCCACCAGTCCCGGGACAGGCCTATATTTTCAAGAGACCCAGTACTTC
once TRBJ2-2 TRBV30 . CAWKLAFGGQIGGELFF TGTGCCTGGAAGCTGGCCTTTGGAGGGCAGATTGGCGGGGAGCTGTTTTTT
. TRBJ2-1 TRBV27 TRBD1 CATEFRTGLQFKQFF TGTGCCACCGAATTTAGGACAGGACTCCAGTTTAAGCAGTTCTTC
medium-sized TRBJ2-3 TRBV4-1 TRBD1 CASSQDPTGGSRTDTQYF TGCGCCAGCAGCCAAGATCCCACAGGGGGATCTAGGACAGATACGCAGTATTTT